The 26 T cell receptor beta chains reported below all come from one sample, sequenced in a study of T cells after posttransplantation cyclophosphamide. The repertoire was sequenced with immunoSEQ multiplex PCR; TCRdb's copy has only in-frame clones and lacks some. The sample is made up of 40,000 to 60,000 clones, none counted only once. What was sequenced was PBMCs. The receptors stem from a man aged 40-49 years in good health, CMV-negative, and a related stem cell transplant donor.

This clone was counted many times. The gene calls are TRBV7-6 and TRBJ2-7; D gene ambiguous. The ends were cut back, 1 base at V and 9 bases at J, with 7 bases in the middle. This CDR3 spans 11 amino acids. The germline CDR1 and CDR2 sequences are SGHVS and FNYEAQ. Here the CDR3 DNA reads TGTGCCAGCAGCTTAGAATCTAGGCAGTACTTC. Protein sequence: CASSLESRQYF.

At least ten counts were recorded for this clone. The rearrangement joins TRBV4-1 to TRBJ2-7; D may be TRBD2 (5 bases). The CDR3 length is 14 residues. Per germline, CDR1 MGHRA and CDR2 YSYEKL. V gave up 0 bases and J gave up 2 bases, with 8 bases separating them. CDR3 protein: CASSQEPRAYEQYF. In nucleotides, the CDR3 is TGCGCCAGCAGCCAAGAACCGAGGGCCTACGAGCAGTACTTC.

There are many counts of this clone. This CDR3 is CASSIGELPYNEQFF. CDR3 sequence (DNA): TGTGCCAGTAGTATAGGCGAGTTACCCTACAATGAGCAGTTCTTC. The chain employs TRBV19 and TRBJ2-1, with D hard to call. Germline CDR1 and CDR2: LNHDA and SQIVND (reference sequence). Trimming removed 1 base at V and 2 bases at J, with 9 bases between. CDR3 size: 15 residues. Supplemented by reference TRBV19 and TRBJ2-1, the full variable domain reads DGGITQSPKYLFRKEGQNVTLSCEQNLNHDAMYWYRQDPGQGLRLIYYSQIVNDFQKGDIAEGYSVSREKKESFPLTVTSAQKNPTAFYLCASSIGELPYNEQFFGPGTRLTVL.

This clone was picked up many times. The V call is TRBV9, the J call TRBJ2-2; 9 bases agree with TRBD2. Looked up from germline, CDR1 is SGDLS and CDR2 is YYNGEE. V shed 1 base, J shed 5 bases, and the junction held 3 bases outside the gene matches. The CDR3 spans 15 residues. The CDR3 is CASSVIAGVTGELFF. In DNA, the CDR3 is TGTGCCAGCAGCGTAATAGCGGGGGTGACCGGGGAGCTGTTTTTT.

This clone was seen ten or more times. Distinct nucleotide sequences in the sample also encode this CDR3. The rearrangement joins TRBV2 to TRBJ1-5; 8 positions match TRBD1. The length of the CDR3 is 14 residues. Trimming took 4 bases from V and 6 from J; bases not matched to a gene: 5. CDR1 and CDR2 from the germline V gene are SNHLY and FYNNEI. The DNA for the CDR3 is TGTGCCAGCAGTGGAACAGGGGGACTTCAGCCCCAGCATTTT. This gives the protein CASSGTGGLQPQHF. The whole variable domain, remainder taken from reference TRBV2 and TRBJ1-5, is EPEVTQTPSHQVTQMGQEVILRCVPISNHLYFYWYRQILGQKVEFLVSFYNNEISEKSEIFDDQFSVERPDGSNFTLKIRSTKLEDSAMYFCASSGTGGLQPQHFGDGTRLSIL.

This clone was recorded at least ten times. V and J are TRBV5-1 and TRBJ2-1; 8 positions match TRBD1. Trimming cost V 6 bases and J 4 bases; bases outside gene matches: 12. Germline V gene data show CDR1 as SGHRS and CDR2 as YFSETQ. This CDR3 region has 16 residues. The CDR3: CASILSGQGPYNEQFF. CDR3 coding DNA: TGCGCCAGCATCCTGTCAGGACAGGGACCATACAATGAGCAGTTCTTC. The complete variable domain, with remaining parts taken from reference TRBV5-1 and TRBJ2-1, reads KAGVTQTPRYLIKTRGQQVTLSCSPISGHRSVSWYQQTPGQGLQFLFEYFSETQRNKGNFPGRFSGRQFSNSRSEMNVSTLELGDSALYLCASILSGQGPYNEQFFGPGTRLTVL.

This clone was counted ten times or more. The rearrangement links TRBV2 to TRBJ2-7; no reliable D call. The CDR3 loop spans 12 amino acids. Germline V CDR1 and CDR2: SNHLY, FYNNEI. V shed 6 bases and J shed 0 bases, with 6 bases lying between them. In DNA, the CDR3 is TGTGCCAGCAGATGGAGCTCCTACGAGCAGTACTTC. Encoded protein: CASRWSSYEQYF. The full variable domain, with the rest looked up from reference TRBV2 and TRBJ2-7, is EPEVTQTPSHQVTQMGQEVILRCVPISNHLYFYWYRQILGQKVEFLVSFYNNEISEKSEIFDDQFSVERPDGSNFTLKIRSTKLEDSAMYFCASRWSSYEQYFGPGTRLTVT.

This clone was counted ten times or more. This sequence joins TRBV2 and TRBJ2-7, with TRBD2 matching 7 bases. The CDR3 length is 14 residues. Trimming cost V 6 bases and J 4 bases; bases outside gene matches: 9. Germline V CDR1 and CDR2: SNHLY, FYNNEI. The CDR3, as DNA: TGTGCCAGCAGCATAGTCGGCGGGGGATACGAGCAGTACTTC. This encodes CASSIVGGGYEQYF.

In this sample, this clone turned up many times. V gene TRBV18 combines with J gene TRBJ1-1, with 8 bases that match TRBD1. CDR1 is KGHSH and CDR2 is LQKENI in the germline V gene. The CDR3 has 14 residues. The trim removed 3 bases at V and 1 base at J, leaving 1 base unmatched. As DNA, the CDR3 is TGTGCCAGCTCACCTGGACAGGGGAACACTGAAGCTTTCTTT. Its translation is CASSPGQGNTEAFF. Full variable domain (missing parts from reference TRBV18 and TRBJ1-1): NAGVMQNPRHLVRRRGQEARLRCSPMKGHSHVYWYRQLPEEGLKFMVYLQKENIIDESGMPKERFSAEFPKEGPSILRIQQVVRGDSAAYFCASSPGQGNTEAFFGQGTRLTVV.

This clone was seen repeatedly, ten times or more. CDR3 nucleotide sequence: TGTGCCAGCAGAATCAGGATCCAAGAGACCCAGTACTTC. It specifies CASRIRIQETQYF. The chain uses TRBV2 and TRBJ2-5; unclear D gene. The CDR3 extends over 13 amino acids. Trimming stripped 6 bases from V and 1 base from J, with 9 bases between. Per the germline V gene, CDR1 is SNHLY and CDR2 is FYNNEI. The variable domain in full, with the rest retrieved from reference TRBV2 and TRBJ2-5, is EPEVTQTPSHQVTQMGQEVILRCVPISNHLYFYWYRQILGQKVEFLVSFYNNEISEKSEIFDDQFSVERPDGSNFTLKIRSTKLEDSAMYFCASRIRIQETQYFGPGTRLLVL.

This clone was seen many times. The chain links TRBV29-1 to TRBJ2-5, with D possibly being TRBD2 (5 bases). Germline CDR1 is SQVTM and CDR2 is ANQGSEA. The V end lost 4 bases, the J end lost 5 bases, and 14 bases lay between the germline ends. The CDR3 contains 13 residues. The CDR3 DNA reads TGCAGCGTTGTACCGGGGATGGCGGAGACCCAGTACTTC. Its protein is CSVVPGMAETQYF.

This clone was detected ten times or more. J is TRBJ2-3 and V is TRBV9, with 9 bases aligning to TRBD2. The CDR3 has 14 residues. The V and J ends lost 4 bases and 6 bases, in that order; junction bases with no gene match: 6. Germline V lookup: CDR1 SGDLS, CDR2 YYNGEE. The CDR3 reads CASSLRTSEDTQYF. CDR3 nucleotides: TGTGCCAGCAGCCTGCGGACTAGCGAGGATACGCAGTATTTT.

At least ten counts were recorded for this clone. The rearrangement joins TRBV5-1 to TRBJ2-5; 8 nucleotides align to TRBD1. With 4 bases clipped from V and 2 bases from J, the junction kept 1 base outside the gene matches. The CDR3 runs 13 residues. CDR1 is SGHRS, CDR2 YFSETQ, per germline. The CDR3 protein is CASSRTGQETQYF. The CDR3 region has the DNA TGCGCCAGCAGCAGGACAGGGCAAGAGACCCAGTACTTC.

This clone was counted at least ten times. The chain recombines TRBV30 with TRBJ2-7; tentative D call: TRBD2 (5 bases). Germline V CDR1 and CDR2: GTSNPN, SVGIG (reference sequence). This CDR3 has 13 residues. Trimming shortened V by 8 bases and J by 0 bases, and 14 bases separated the two germline ends. This CDR3 is CAARGRPSYEQYF. CDR3 in DNA: TGTGCCGCTAGAGGGCGCCCCTCCTACGAGCAGTACTTC.

This clone was observed at least ten times. The chain couples TRBV9 to TRBJ2-1; TRBD1 matches 8 bases. The V and J ends lost 2 bases and 1 base, in that order; junction bases with no gene match: 8. The length of the CDR3 is 17 residues. Germline CDR1 reads SGDLS; CDR2 reads YYNGEE. CDR3 sequence (DNA): TGTGCCAGCAGCGTCCATGGACAGGGAATGTCCTACAATGAGCAGTTCTTC. It translates to CASSVHGQGMSYNEQFF.

In its sample, this clone was seen many times. CDR3 in amino acids: CASSPGTGDGEQYF. In DNA form, the CDR3 reads TGTGCCAGCTCACCCGGGACAGGGGACGGCGAGCAGTACTTC. The chain employs TRBV18 and TRBJ2-7, with 10 bases that match TRBD1. The ends lost 3 bases at V and 6 bases at J; junction bases unmatched: 5. Germline loops: CDR1 KGHSH, CDR2 LQKENI. This CDR3 region has 14 residues.

This clone was seen many times. V is TRBV19 and J is TRBJ2-2; TRBD2 aligns across 11 bases. Germline-derived CDR1 and CDR2 are LNHDA and SQIVND (reference sequence). Trimming removed 6 bases from V and 5 bases from J; junction bases left unmatched: 5. The CDR3 sequence is 15 residues long. The CDR3 DNA reads TGTGCCAGTAGCGCACTAGCGGGAGATACCGGGGAGCTGTTTTTT. It translates to CASSALAGDTGELFF.

This clone was seen many times. The rearrangement joins TRBV10-3 to TRBJ1-1; unclear D gene. CDR3 length: 13 residues. V was pared by 6 bases and J by 0 bases, with 8 bases between. Germline V lookup: CDR1 ENHRY, CDR2 SYGVKD. The CDR3 nucleotides read TGTGCCATCAGCCGGGATGTGAACACTGAAGCTTTCTTT. It is translated as CAISRDVNTEAFF.

This clone was detected ten times or more. This chain links TRBV5-1 with TRBJ2-1, with D uncertain. The ends were cut back, 1 base at V and 0 bases at J, with 8 bases in the middle. The CDR3 runs 15 residues. The germline V gene has CDR1 SGHRS and CDR2 YFSETQ. CDR3 sequence: CASSLTTSSYNEQFF. In nucleotides, the CDR3 is TGCGCCAGCAGCTTGACTACCAGCTCCTACAATGAGCAGTTCTTC.

In this sample, this clone turned up many times. The V call is TRBV5-1, the J call TRBJ1-4, with TRBD1 matching over 8 bases. Germline V gene data show CDR1 as SGHRS and CDR2 as YFSETQ. CDR3 length: 14 amino acids. The junction had 2 bases not matched to a gene; V was cut back by 3 bases and J by 4 bases. CDR3 region: CASSSGGSNEKLFF. CDR3 nucleotides: TGCGCCAGCAGCTCAGGGGGCAGTAATGAAAAACTGTTTTTT.

This clone showed up many times. The V and J genes are TRBV27 and TRBJ2-7; tentatively, D is TRBD2 (6 bases). Trimming left V 4 bases short and J 6 bases short, with 10 bases between. The CDR3 is 12 residues long. Germline CDR1 MNHEY, CDR2 SMNVEV (reference sequence). CDR3 nucleotide sequence: TGTGCCAGCAGTTATGGGGGAGGCGAGCAGTACTTC. It yields the protein CASSYGGGEQYF.

This clone was counted at least ten times. The rearrangement joins TRBV14 to TRBJ1-1; a weak D match, TRBD1 (6 bases). The CDR3 runs 15 residues. V shed 4 bases and J shed 0 bases, with 12 bases lying between them. CDR1 and CDR2 (germline): SGHDN, FVKESK. The CDR3 bases are TGTGCCAGCAGCCCCACGAGACAGGTGAACACTGAAGCTTTCTTT. Its translation is CASSPTRQVNTEAFF.

This clone was detected many times. The rearrangement links TRBV10-3 to TRBJ1-5, with 8 bases that match TRBD1. There are 15 residues in the CDR3. The germline V gene has CDR1 ENHRY and CDR2 SYGVKD. After removal of 5 bases from V and 6 bases from J, the junction contained 9 bases not matched to a gene. The CDR3 loop reads CAISSGGAESQPQHF. The CDR3 DNA sequence: TGTGCCATCAGTTCAGGGGGCGCGGAGAGTCAGCCCCAGCATTTT.

The table lists this clone with many counts. The chain recombines TRBV30 with TRBJ1-1, with unresolved D. The V and J ends lost 4 bases and 0 bases respectively, with 9 bases between them. Looked up from germline, CDR1 is GTSNPN and CDR2 is SVGIG (reference sequence). The CDR3 totals 13 residues. This CDR3 is CAWTWSVNTEAFF. In DNA, the CDR3 is TGTGCCTGGACCTGGTCGGTGAACACTGAAGCTTTCTTT.

Remarks on this clone: Given a much more abundant clone one base away, this may be a read error. Other DNA sequences from this sample encode an identical CDR3 as well. The chain joins TRBV7-9 to TRBJ2-2, with 8 bases aligning to TRBD2. The CDR3 contains 14 residues. Germline CDR1 is SEHNR and CDR2 is FQNEAQ (reference sequence). In nucleotides, the CDR3 is TGCGCCAGCAGCCTTAGCGGGATCTCCGGGGAGCTGTTTTTT. Protein sequence: CASSLSGISGELFF.

This clone has at least ten counts. V usage is TRBV19 and J usage is TRBJ1-1; tentative D call: TRBD1 (5 bases). Germline loops: CDR1 LNHDA, CDR2 SQIVND (reference sequence). There are 14 residues in the CDR3. V was trimmed by 6 bases and J by 4 bases, leaving 15 bases between them. CDR3 residues: CASRWGGSATEAFF. Here the CDR3 DNA reads TGTGCCAGTAGGTGGGGGGGGAGCGCCACTGAAGCTTTCTTT.